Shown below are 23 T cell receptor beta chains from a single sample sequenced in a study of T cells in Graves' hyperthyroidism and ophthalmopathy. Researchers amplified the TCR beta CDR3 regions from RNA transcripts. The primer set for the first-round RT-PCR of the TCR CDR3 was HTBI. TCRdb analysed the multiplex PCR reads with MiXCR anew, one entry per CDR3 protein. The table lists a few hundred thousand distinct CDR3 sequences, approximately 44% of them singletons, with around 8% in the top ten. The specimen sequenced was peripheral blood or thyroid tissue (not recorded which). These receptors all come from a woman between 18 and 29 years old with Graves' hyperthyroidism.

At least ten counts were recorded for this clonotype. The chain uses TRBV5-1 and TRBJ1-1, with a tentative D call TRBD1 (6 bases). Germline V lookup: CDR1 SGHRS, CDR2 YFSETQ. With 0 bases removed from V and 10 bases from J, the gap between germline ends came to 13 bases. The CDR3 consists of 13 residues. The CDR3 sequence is CASSLDPEGVAFF. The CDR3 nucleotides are TGCGCCAGCAGCTTGGACCCTGAGGGGGTAGCTTTCTTT.

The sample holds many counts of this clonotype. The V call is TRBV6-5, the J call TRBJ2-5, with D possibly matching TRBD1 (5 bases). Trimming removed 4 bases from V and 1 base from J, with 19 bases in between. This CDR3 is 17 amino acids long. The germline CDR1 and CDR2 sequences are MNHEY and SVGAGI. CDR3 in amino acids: CASSSPLRQGSQETQYF. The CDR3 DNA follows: TGTGCCAGCAGTTCCCCTTTGAGGCAGGGAAGCCAAGAGACCCAGTACTTC.

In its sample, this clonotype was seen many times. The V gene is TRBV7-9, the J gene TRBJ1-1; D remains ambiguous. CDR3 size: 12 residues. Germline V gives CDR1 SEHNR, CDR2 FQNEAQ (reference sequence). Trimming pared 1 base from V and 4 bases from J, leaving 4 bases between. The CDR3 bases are TGTGCCAGCAGCTTAGTTAGCACTGAAGCTTTCTTT. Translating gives CASSLVSTEAFF. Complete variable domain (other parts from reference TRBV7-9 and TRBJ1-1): DTGVSQNPRHKITKRGQNVTFRCDPISEHNRLYWYRQTLGQGPEFLTYFQNEAQLEKSRLLSDRFSAERPKGSFSTLEIQRTEQGDSAMYLCASSLVSTEAFFGQGTRLTVV.

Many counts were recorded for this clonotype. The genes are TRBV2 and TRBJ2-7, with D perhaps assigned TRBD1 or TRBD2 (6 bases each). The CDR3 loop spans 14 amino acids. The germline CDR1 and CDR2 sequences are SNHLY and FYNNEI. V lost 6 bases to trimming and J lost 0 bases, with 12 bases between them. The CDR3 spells CASRRDMSSYEQYF. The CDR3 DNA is TGTGCCAGCAGGCGGGACATGAGCTCCTACGAGCAGTACTTC. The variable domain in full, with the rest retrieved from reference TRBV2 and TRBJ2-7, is EPEVTQTPSHQVTQMGQEVILRCVPISNHLYFYWYRQILGQKVEFLVSFYNNEISEKSEIFDDQFSVERPDGSNFTLKIRSTKLEDSAMYFCASRRDMSSYEQYFGPGTRLTVT.

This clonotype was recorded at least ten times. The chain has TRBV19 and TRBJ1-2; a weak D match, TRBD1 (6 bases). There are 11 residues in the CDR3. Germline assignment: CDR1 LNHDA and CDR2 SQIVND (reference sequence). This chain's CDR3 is CVTEGDYGYTF. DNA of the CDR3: TGTGTCACGGAGGGGGATTATGGCTACACCTTC.

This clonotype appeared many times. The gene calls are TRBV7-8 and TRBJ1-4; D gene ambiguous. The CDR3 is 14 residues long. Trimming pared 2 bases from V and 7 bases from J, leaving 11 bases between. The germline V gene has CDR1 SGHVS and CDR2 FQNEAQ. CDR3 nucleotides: TGTGCCAGCAGCTTAAACAGCAAGGGTGAAAAACTGTTTTTT. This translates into CASSLNSKGEKLFF.

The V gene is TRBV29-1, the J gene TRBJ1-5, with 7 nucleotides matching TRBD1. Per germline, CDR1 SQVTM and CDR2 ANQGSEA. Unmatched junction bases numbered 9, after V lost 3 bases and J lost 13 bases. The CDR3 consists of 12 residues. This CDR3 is CSVERTGVEQHF. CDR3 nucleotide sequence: TGCAGCGTTGAGAGAACAGGGGTTGAGCAGCATTTT.

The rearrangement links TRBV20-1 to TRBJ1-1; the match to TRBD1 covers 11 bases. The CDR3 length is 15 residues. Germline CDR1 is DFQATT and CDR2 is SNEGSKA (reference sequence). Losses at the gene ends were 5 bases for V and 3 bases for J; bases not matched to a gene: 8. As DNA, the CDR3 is TGCAGTGCTCGGACAGGGGGCGAAGGAGACACTGAAGCTTTCTTT. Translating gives CSARTGGEGDTEAFF.

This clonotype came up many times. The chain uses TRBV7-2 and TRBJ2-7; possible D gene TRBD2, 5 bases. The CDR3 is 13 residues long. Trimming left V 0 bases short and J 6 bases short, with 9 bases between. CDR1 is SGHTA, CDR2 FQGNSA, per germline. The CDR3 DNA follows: TGTGCCAGCAGCTTAGCGCGGGTGGCCGAGCAGTACTTC. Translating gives CASSLARVAEQYF. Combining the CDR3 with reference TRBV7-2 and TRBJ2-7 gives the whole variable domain GAGVSQSPSNKVTEKGKDVELRCDPISGHTALYWYRQSLGQGLEFLIYFQGNSAPDKSGLPSDRFSAERTGGSVSTLTIQRTQQEDSAVYLCASSLARVAEQYFGPGTRLTVT.

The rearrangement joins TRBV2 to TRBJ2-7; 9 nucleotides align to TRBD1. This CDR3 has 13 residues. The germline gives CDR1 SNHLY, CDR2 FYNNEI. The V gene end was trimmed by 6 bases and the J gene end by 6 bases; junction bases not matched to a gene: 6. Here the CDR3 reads CASSRDRASEQYF. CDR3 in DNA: TGTGCCAGCAGCAGGGACAGGGCCAGCGAGCAGTACTTC.

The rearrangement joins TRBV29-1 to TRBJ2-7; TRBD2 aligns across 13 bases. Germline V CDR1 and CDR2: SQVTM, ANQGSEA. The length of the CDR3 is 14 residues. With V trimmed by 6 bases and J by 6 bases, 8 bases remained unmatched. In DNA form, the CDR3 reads TGCAGCGTAACCGGACTAGCGGGAGAGGGCGAGCAGTACTTC. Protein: CSVTGLAGEGEQYF.

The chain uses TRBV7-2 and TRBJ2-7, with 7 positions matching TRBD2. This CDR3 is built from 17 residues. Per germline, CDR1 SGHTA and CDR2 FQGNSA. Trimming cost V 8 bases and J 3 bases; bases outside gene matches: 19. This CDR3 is CASLASGGGVASYEQYF. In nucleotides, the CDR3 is TGTGCCAGCTTGGCATCCGGGGGAGGGGTAGCTAGCTACGAGCAGTACTTC.

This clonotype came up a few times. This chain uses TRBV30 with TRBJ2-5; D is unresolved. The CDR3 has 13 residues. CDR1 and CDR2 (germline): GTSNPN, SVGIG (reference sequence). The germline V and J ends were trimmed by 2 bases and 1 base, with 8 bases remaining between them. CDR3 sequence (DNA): TGTGCCTGGAGTTCGCAGGTCCAAGAGACCCAGTACTTC. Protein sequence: CAWSSQVQETQYF.

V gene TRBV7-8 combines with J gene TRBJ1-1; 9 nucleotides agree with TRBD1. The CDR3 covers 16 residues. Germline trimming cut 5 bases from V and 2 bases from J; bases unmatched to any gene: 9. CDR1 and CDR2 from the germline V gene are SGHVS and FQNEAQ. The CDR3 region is CASSLGQGSSNTEAFF. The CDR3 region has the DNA TGTGCCAGCAGCCTTGGACAGGGGTCTAGTAACACTGAAGCTTTCTTT.

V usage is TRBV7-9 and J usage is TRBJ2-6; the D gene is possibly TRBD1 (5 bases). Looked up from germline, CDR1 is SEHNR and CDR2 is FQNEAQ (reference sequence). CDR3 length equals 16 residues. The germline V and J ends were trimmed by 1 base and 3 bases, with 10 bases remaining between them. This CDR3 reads CASSLDVGLGANVLTF. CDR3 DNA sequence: TGTGCCAGCAGCTTAGATGTGGGGCTTGGGGCCAACGTCCTGACTTTC.

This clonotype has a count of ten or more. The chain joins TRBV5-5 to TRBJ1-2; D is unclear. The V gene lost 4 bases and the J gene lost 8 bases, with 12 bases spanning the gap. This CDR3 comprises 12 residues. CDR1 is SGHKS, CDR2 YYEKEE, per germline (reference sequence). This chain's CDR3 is CASSPRPPGYTF. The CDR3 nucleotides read TGTGCCAGCAGCCCCCGACCGCCAGGCTACACCTTC.

The CDR3 coding sequence is TGTGCCAGCAGCCAAGAGGTCAGAGATACGCAGTATTTT. It codes for CASSQEVRDTQYF. The rearrangement links TRBV7-3 to TRBJ2-3; D unclear. V was shortened by 5 bases and J by 5 bases, with 11 bases between the two germline ends. Germline assignment: CDR1 SGHTA and CDR2 FQGTGA. The length of the CDR3 is 13 residues.

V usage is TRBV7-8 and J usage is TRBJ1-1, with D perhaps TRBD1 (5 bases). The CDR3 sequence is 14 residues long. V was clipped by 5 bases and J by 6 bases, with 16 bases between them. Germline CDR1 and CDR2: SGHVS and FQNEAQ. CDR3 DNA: TGTGCCAGCAGCATACGCAGGGTGGGCCCTGAAGCTTTCTTT. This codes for CASSIRRVGPEAFF.

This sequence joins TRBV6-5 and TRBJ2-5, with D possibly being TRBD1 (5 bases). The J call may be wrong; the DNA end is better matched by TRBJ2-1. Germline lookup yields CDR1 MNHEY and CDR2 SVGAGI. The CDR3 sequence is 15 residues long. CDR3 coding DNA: TGTGCCAGCAGTTTTGACAGTTTGGGGTACAATGAGCAGTTCTTC. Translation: CASSFDSLGYNEQFF.

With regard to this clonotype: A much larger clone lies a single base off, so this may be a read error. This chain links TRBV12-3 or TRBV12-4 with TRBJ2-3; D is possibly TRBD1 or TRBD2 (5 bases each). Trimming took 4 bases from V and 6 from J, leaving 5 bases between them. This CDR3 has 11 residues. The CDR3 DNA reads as TGTGCCAGCAGTTGGGGGGATACGCAGTATTTT. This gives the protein CASSWGDTQYF.

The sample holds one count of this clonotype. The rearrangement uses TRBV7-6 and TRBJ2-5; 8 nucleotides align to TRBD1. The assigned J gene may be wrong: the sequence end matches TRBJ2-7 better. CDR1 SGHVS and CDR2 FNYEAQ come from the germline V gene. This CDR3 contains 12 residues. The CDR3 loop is CASSDGQGEQYF. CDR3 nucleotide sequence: TGTGCCAGCAGCGATGGACAGGGCGAGCAGTACTTC.

In DNA form, the CDR3 reads TGTGCCAGCAGCCCCCTGACTAGCGGGACAGAAGCTTTCTTT. Protein sequence: CASSPLTSGTEAFF. The rearrangement joins TRBV7-9 to TRBJ1-1, with a tentative D call TRBD1 (6 bases). V gave up 5 bases and J gave up 8 bases, with 18 bases separating them. This CDR3 has 14 amino acids. CDR1 is SEHNR, CDR2 FQNEAQ, per germline (reference sequence).

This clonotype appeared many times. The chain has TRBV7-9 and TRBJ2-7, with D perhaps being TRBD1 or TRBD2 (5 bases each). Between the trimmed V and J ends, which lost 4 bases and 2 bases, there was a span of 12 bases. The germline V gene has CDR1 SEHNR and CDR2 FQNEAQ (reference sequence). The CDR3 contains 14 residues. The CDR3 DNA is TGTGCCAGCAGCTCGGGACCCCAGACCTACGAGCAGTACTTC. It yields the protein CASSSGPQTYEQYF.